The 32 T cell receptor beta chains below all came from one sample that was sequenced in a study of blood T cell repertoires in COVID-19. TCRdb's table, derived via immunoSEQ multiplex PCR, lists solely in-frame clones and lacks some. In the table there are about 350,000 clones, approximately 91% of which are singletons. The specimen sequenced was PBMCs or T cells enriched from blood (not recorded which). These receptors all come from a woman in her thirties who had been exposed to COVID-19.

The table lists this clone with a count of one. Germline and junction disagree at one end, which may indicate a read error. The chain combines TRBV3-1 (or the pseudogene TRBV3-2) with TRBJ2-5, with a weak D call TRBD1 (6 bases). CDR1 is LGHDT, CDR2 YNNKEL, per germline (reference sequence). The CDR3 is made up of 15 amino acids. The CDR3, as DNA: TGTGCCAGCAACCAAAACAGGGTCTCGGCAGAGACCCAGTACTTC. It encodes CASNQNRVSAETQYF.

The V call is TRBV7-6, the J call TRBJ2-3, with TRBD1 matching 8 bases. Trimming removed 5 bases from V and 6 bases from J; junction bases left unmatched: 7. Looked up from germline, CDR1 is SGHVS and CDR2 is FNYEAQ. The length of the CDR3 is 14 residues. Here the CDR3 reads CASSRRTGTDTQYF. For the CDR3, the DNA is TGTGCCAGCAGCCGACGGACAGGGACCGATACGCAGTATTTT.

J is TRBJ1-3 and V is TRBV6-5, with D uncertain. The CDR3 contains 14 residues. Looked up from germline, CDR1 is MNHEY and CDR2 is SVGAGI. V shed 4 bases and J shed 2 bases, with 9 bases lying between them. CDR3 nucleotides: TGTGCCAGCAGTTTGGCCGGGACTGGAAACACCATATATTTT. It encodes CASSLAGTGNTIYF.

The chain recombines TRBV7-9 with TRBJ2-5; TRBD1 matches 10 bases. Germline values: CDR1 SEHNR, CDR2 FQNEAQ (reference sequence). The CDR3 contains 16 residues. Trimming removed 6 bases from V and 6 bases from J; junction bases left unmatched: 13. CDR3 amino acids: CASSFQPGQGLQTQYF. DNA of the CDR3: TGTGCCAGCAGTTTCCAGCCGGGACAGGGGTTACAGACCCAGTACTTC.

This clone was picked up a small number of times. The rearrangement uses TRBV28 and TRBJ1-2; 10 bases fit TRBD1. The germline gives CDR1 MDHEN, CDR2 SYDVKM. V was clipped by 2 bases and J by 10 bases; unmatched bases: 4. This CDR3 contains 13 residues. CDR3 in amino acids: CASSLGTGEVYTF. The CDR3 DNA is TGTGCCAGCAGTTTAGGGACAGGGGAAGTCTACACCTTC.

This clone was detected once. The gene calls are TRBV7-3 and TRBJ2-5, with 11 bases identical to TRBD2. The J segment lost 5 bases and the V segment lost 5 bases, leaving 4 bases of the junction unmatched. Per the germline V gene, CDR1 is SGHTA and CDR2 is FQGTGA. This CDR3 region has 14 residues. The CDR3 DNA reads as TGTGCCAGCAGCATCCCTAGCGGGAGGGAGACCCAGTACTTC. The encoded protein is CASSIPSGRETQYF.

The chain uses TRBV6-5 and TRBJ2-2; 9 bases map to TRBD2. Germline CDR1 reads MNHEY; CDR2 reads SVGAGI. After removal of 2 bases from V and 1 base from J, the junction contained 2 bases not matched to a gene. The CDR3 spans 16 residues. CDR3 loop: CASSYLSGGNTGELFF. CDR3 DNA sequence: TGTGCCAGCAGTTACCTTAGCGGGGGGAACACCGGGGAGCTGTTTTTT.

The V gene is TRBV7-9, the J gene TRBJ2-1, with a weak D call TRBD2 (5 bases). The CDR3 is 16 amino acids. From germline, CDR1 is SEHNR and CDR2 FQNEAQ (reference sequence). Trimming pared 5 bases from V and 7 bases from J, leaving 21 bases between. CDR3 sequence reads: CASSPPLAGGVNEQFF. CDR3 coding DNA: TGTGCCAGCAGCCCCCCCCTAGCAGGAGGAGTGAATGAGCAGTTCTTC.

The chain combines TRBV19 with TRBJ2-2; the match to TRBD1 covers 9 bases. This CDR3 contains 15 residues. Germline CDR1 reads LNHDA; CDR2 reads SQIVND (reference sequence). The ends lost 7 bases at V and 1 base at J; junction bases unmatched: 4. The CDR3 here is CASIQTGGNTGELFF. CDR3 nucleotide sequence: TGTGCCAGTATACAGACAGGGGGGAACACCGGGGAGCTGTTTTTT.

The sample holds one count of this clone. Other DNA sequences in this specimen translate into the identical CDR3. The chain's CDR3 is CASSYRQGGTEAFF. CDR3 DNA sequence: TGTGCCAGCAGTTATAGACAGGGCGGGACTGAAGCTTTCTTT. V usage is TRBV6-5 and J usage is TRBJ1-1; 7 positions agree with TRBD1. V was pared by 3 bases and J by 5 bases, with 6 bases of the junction left unmatched. This CDR3 is 14 amino acids long. CDR1 is MNHEY and CDR2 is SVGAGI in the germline V gene.

The CDR3 DNA reads TGTGCCAGCTCACCACCTCCCAGCGCAACTAATGAAAAACTGTTTTTT. Amino acid sequence: CASSPPPSATNEKLFF. This chain joins TRBV18 and TRBJ1-4; D gene unclear. Trimming left V 0 bases short and J 0 bases short, with 8 bases between. This CDR3 is built from 16 residues. CDR1 and CDR2 from the germline V gene are KGHSH and LQKENI.

The rearrangement links TRBV28 to TRBJ1-4; 8 bases map to TRBD1. Looked up from germline, CDR1 is MDHEN and CDR2 is SYDVKM. CDR3 length: 16 amino acids. V lost 3 bases and J lost 7; bases outside the gene matches: 10. The CDR3 here is CASSFGGGTGREKLFF. Here the CDR3 DNA reads TGTGCCAGCAGTTTTGGGGGAGGGACAGGTCGTGAAAAACTGTTTTTT.

CDR3 bases: TGTGCCAGCAGCTCCCGCGGGGCAATCGCCTATGGCTACACCTTC. This sequence encodes CASSSRGAIAYGYTF. V and J are TRBV7-8 and TRBJ1-2, with D maybe TRBD1 (5 bases). Trimming cost V 4 bases and J 4 bases, with 16 bases left between them. This CDR3 has 15 amino acids. Germline CDR1 SGHVS, CDR2 FQNEAQ.

The V call is TRBV3-1 (or the pseudogene TRBV3-2), the J call TRBJ2-2; TRBD1 aligns across 8 bases. V lost 2 bases and J lost 4; bases outside the gene matches: 6. Germline loops: CDR1 LGHDT, CDR2 YNNKEL (reference sequence). This CDR3 comprises 16 residues. This CDR3 reads CASSQLRTGITGELFF. The CDR3 nucleotides read TGTGCCAGCAGCCAATTGAGGACAGGGATCACCGGGGAGCTGTTTTTT.

V and J are TRBV7-9 and TRBJ2-7; TRBD1 matches at 10 bases. This CDR3 region has 16 residues. V was pared by 5 bases and J by 4 bases, with 11 bases of the junction left unmatched. Germline V gene lookup returns CDR1 SEHNR and CDR2 FQNEAQ (reference sequence). The CDR3 spells CASSPDKGQGSYEQYF. In DNA, the CDR3 is TGTGCCAGCAGCCCAGACAAGGGACAGGGGAGTTACGAGCAGTACTTC. The variable domain in full, completed from reference TRBV7-9 and TRBJ2-7, reads DTGVSQNPRHKITKRGQNVTFRCDPISEHNRLYWYRQTLGQGPEFLTYFQNEAQLEKSRLLSDRFSAERPKGSFSTLEIQRTEQGDSAMYLCASSPDKGQGSYEQYFGPGTRLTVT.

V usage is TRBV28 and J usage is TRBJ2-7; 7 positions match TRBD2. V shed 5 bases, J shed 5 bases, and the junction held 9 bases outside the gene matches. The CDR3 covers 14 residues. Germline-derived CDR1 and CDR2 are MDHEN and SYDVKM. CDR3 in DNA: TGTGCCAGCAGTCAGGCGCGGGAGCTGAACGAGCAGTACTTC. Residues: CASSQARELNEQYF. The variable domain in full, completed from reference TRBV28 and TRBJ2-7, reads DVKVTQSSRYLVKRTGEKVFLECVQDMDHENMFWYRQDPGLGLRLIYFSYDVKMKEKGDIPEGYSVSREKKERFSLILESASTNQTSMYLCASSQARELNEQYFGPGTRLTVT.

The V call is TRBV28, the J call TRBJ1-5; 7 bases are shared with TRBD1. The CDR3 loop spans 16 amino acids. Germline loops: CDR1 MDHEN, CDR2 SYDVKM. V lost 6 bases and J lost 2; bases outside the gene matches: 10. CDR3 residues: CASSSAQGLGNQPQHF. CDR3 bases: TGTGCCAGCAGCTCAGCACAGGGGTTAGGCAATCAGCCCCAGCATTTT. Full variable domain (remainder filled in from reference TRBV28 and TRBJ1-5): DVKVTQSSRYLVKRTGEKVFLECVQDMDHENMFWYRQDPGLGLRLIYFSYDVKMKEKGDIPEGYSVSREKKERFSLILESASTNQTSMYLCASSSAQGLGNQPQHFGDGTRLSIL.

The genes are TRBV19 and TRBJ2-4; 9 bases are shared with TRBD2. CDR3 length: 14 residues. Per germline, CDR1 LNHDA and CDR2 SQIVND (reference sequence). With 6 bases clipped from V and 6 bases from J, the junction kept 6 bases outside the gene matches. The CDR3 region is CASRSGTSLNIQYF. The CDR3 DNA sequence: TGTGCCAGTAGGTCCGGGACTAGCTTAAACATTCAGTACTTC.

The CDR3 spells CASSHTRFSGANVLTF. The CDR3 DNA reads TGTGCCAGTAGTCATACAAGATTTTCGGGGGCCAACGTCCTGACTTTC. The V gene is TRBV19, the J gene TRBJ2-6; D unclear. CDR3 length equals 16 residues. V was shortened by 5 bases and J by 4 bases, with 15 bases between the two germline ends. The germline V gene has CDR1 LNHDA and CDR2 SQIVND (reference sequence).

The J gene is TRBJ2-1, the V gene TRBV5-1; D call uncertain. Germline V gives CDR1 SGHRS, CDR2 YFSETQ. The ends were cut back, 4 bases at V and 16 bases at J, with 24 bases in the middle. The CDR3 totals 14 residues. The CDR3 protein is CASSLAAASGPPFF. In nucleotides, the CDR3 is TGCGCCAGCAGCCTCGCTGCCGCCTCAGGTCCACCTTTCTTC.

The gene calls are TRBV28 and TRBJ1-5, with 8 bases aligning to TRBD1. In germline, CDR1 is MDHEN, CDR2 SYDVKM. This CDR3 spans 16 amino acids. With V trimmed by 5 bases and J by 7 bases, 13 bases remained unmatched. The CDR3 sequence is CASSIPPGGYGQPQHF. The CDR3 DNA follows: TGTGCCAGCAGTATCCCCCCAGGGGGCTACGGGCAGCCCCAGCATTTT.

V gene TRBV30 combines with J gene TRBJ1-2; D uncertain. CDR1 is GTSNPN and CDR2 is SVGIG in the germline V gene (reference sequence). The CDR3 totals 12 residues. The V gene lost 8 bases and the J gene lost 4 bases, with 14 bases spanning the gap. Here the CDR3 DNA reads TGTGCCGGTCCAAAAGGAGGCTATGGCTACACCTTC. This encodes CAGPKGGYGYTF.

This rearrangement joins TRBV7-2 to TRBJ2-7, with D tentatively TRBD2 (6 bases). Trimming took 3 bases from V and 6 from J, leaving 12 bases between them. Germline loops: CDR1 SGHTA, CDR2 FQGNSA. The CDR3 is made up of 13 amino acids. The DNA for the CDR3 is TGTGCCAGCAGCTTCTGGGGGGTTGGCGAGCAGTACTTC. Its protein is CASSFWGVGEQYF.

The chain has TRBV13 and TRBJ2-7, with 7 bases lining up with TRBD2. The ends lost 6 bases at V and 2 bases at J; junction bases unmatched: 13. The CDR3 is made up of 16 amino acids. The germline V gene encodes CDR1 PRHDT and CDR2 FYEKMQ (reference sequence). For the CDR3, the DNA is TGTGCCAGCAGTCAAATCCGGCGGGAGTCCCCCTACGAGCAGTACTTC. Translating gives CASSQIRRESPYEQYF.

A few counts support this clone. The chain employs TRBV4-2 and TRBJ1-2; D may be TRBD1 (5 bases). This CDR3 has 16 residues. V was shortened by 0 bases and J by 5 bases, with 16 bases between the two germline ends. Per germline, CDR1 LGHNA and CDR2 YNFKEQ. This chain's CDR3 is CASSQDWGRAEYGYTF. CDR3 DNA sequence: TGTGCCAGCAGCCAAGATTGGGGCAGGGCGGAGTATGGCTACACCTTC.

The chain joins TRBV5-6 to TRBJ2-1; 8 positions match TRBD2. In germline, CDR1 is SGHDT, CDR2 YYEEEE. The CDR3 consists of 16 residues. The V and J ends lost 0 bases and 4 bases, in that order; junction bases with no gene match: 6. CDR3 sequence (DNA): TGTGCCAGCAGCTTGGGTAGACTAGCGAGTTACAATGAGCAGTTCTTC. Translation: CASSLGRLASYNEQFF.

This chain uses TRBV3-1 (or the pseudogene TRBV3-2) with TRBJ2-5; TRBD2 might be the D (7 bases). The germline gives CDR1 LGHDT, CDR2 YNNKEL (reference sequence). The CDR3 has 19 residues. Trimming took off 0 bases at V and 3 bases at J, with 23 bases between the two ends. The CDR3 loop is CASSQDPAGLGGQEETQYF. The CDR3 DNA reads TGTGCCAGCAGCCAAGACCCCGCCGGGTTGGGGGGGCAAGAAGAGACCCAGTACTTC.

This clone was recorded once. The same CDR3 can be traced to other DNA sequences in this sample. The rearrangement links TRBV9 to TRBJ2-7; tentative D call: TRBD2 (6 bases). From germline, CDR1 is SGDLS and CDR2 YYNGEE. Between the trimmed V and J ends, which lost 0 bases and 2 bases, there was a span of 12 bases. The CDR3 loop spans 15 amino acids. The CDR3 is CASSVGGTATYEQYF. For the CDR3, the DNA is TGTGCCAGCAGCGTAGGAGGGACTGCAACCTACGAGCAGTACTTC.

Worth noting for this clone: This sample also contains other DNA sequences that code for the same CDR3. The chain has TRBV5-1 and TRBJ2-1; 9 nucleotides match TRBD1. This CDR3 is 15 amino acids long. The trim removed 4 bases at V and 3 bases at J, leaving 5 bases unmatched. From germline, CDR1 is SGHRS and CDR2 YFSETQ. The CDR3 nucleotides read TGCGCCAGCAGCCTGACAGGGGGAAGCTACAATGAGCAGTTCTTC. Protein product: CASSLTGGSYNEQFF.

The chain links TRBV28 to TRBJ1-5, with TRBD1 as a possible D gene (6 bases). V lost 2 bases and J lost 4, with 12 bases in between. This CDR3 has 15 amino acids. Germline values: CDR1 MDHEN, CDR2 SYDVKM. CDR3 in DNA: TGTGCCAGCAGTTTAACAGGGCGAGGGAATCAGCCCCAGCATTTT. Amino acid sequence: CASSLTGRGNQPQHF. Combining the CDR3 with reference TRBV28 and TRBJ1-5 gives the whole variable domain DVKVTQSSRYLVKRTGEKVFLECVQDMDHENMFWYRQDPGLGLRLIYFSYDVKMKEKGDIPEGYSVSREKKERFSLILESASTNQTSMYLCASSLTGRGNQPQHFGDGTRLSIL.

The chain is built from TRBV19 and TRBJ2-3; TRBD1 matches at 9 bases. CDR3 size: 16 residues. Trimming at V came to 3 bases and at J to 8 bases, leaving 12 bases not matched to a gene. Germline-derived CDR1 and CDR2 are LNHDA and SQIVND (reference sequence). The chain's CDR3 is CASSMGQGPPEGTQYF. The CDR3 DNA reads as TGTGCCAGTAGTATGGGACAGGGACCTCCTGAAGGTACGCAGTATTTT. Variable domain in full (rest from reference TRBV19 and TRBJ2-3): DGGITQSPKYLFRKEGQNVTLSCEQNLNHDAMYWYRQDPGQGLRLIYYSQIVNDFQKGDIAEGYSVSREKKESFPLTVTSAQKNPTAFYLCASSMGQGPPEGTQYFGPGTRLTVL.

This chain joins TRBV7-9 and TRBJ1-4; D uncertain. Germline assignment: CDR1 SEHNR and CDR2 FQNEAQ (reference sequence). This CDR3 comprises 13 residues. V lost 3 bases and J 8 bases, leaving 10 bases between the germline ends. The chain's CDR3 is CASSLTIGEKLFF. The CDR3 DNA follows: TGTGCCAGCAGCTTGACTATTGGGGAAAAACTGTTTTTT. Together with reference TRBV7-9 and TRBJ1-4, the CDR3 gives the full variable domain: DTGVSQNPRHKITKRGQNVTFRCDPISEHNRLYWYRQTLGQGPEFLTYFQNEAQLEKSRLLSDRFSAERPKGSFSTLEIQRTEQGDSAMYLCASSLTIGEKLFFGSGTQLSVL.